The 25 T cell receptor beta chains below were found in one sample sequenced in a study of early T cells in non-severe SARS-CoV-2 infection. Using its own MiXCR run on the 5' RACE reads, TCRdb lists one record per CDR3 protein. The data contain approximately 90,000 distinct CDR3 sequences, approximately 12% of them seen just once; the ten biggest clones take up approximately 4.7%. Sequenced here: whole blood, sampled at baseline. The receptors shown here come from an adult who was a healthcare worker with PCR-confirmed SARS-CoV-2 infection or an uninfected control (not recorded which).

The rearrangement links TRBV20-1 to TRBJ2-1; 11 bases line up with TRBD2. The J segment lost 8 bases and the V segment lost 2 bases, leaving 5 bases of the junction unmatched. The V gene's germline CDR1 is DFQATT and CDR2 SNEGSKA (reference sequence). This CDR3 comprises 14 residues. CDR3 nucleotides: TGCAGTGCTAGACTAGCGGGGGGAAGTTATGAGCAGTTCTTC. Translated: CSARLAGGSYEQFF.

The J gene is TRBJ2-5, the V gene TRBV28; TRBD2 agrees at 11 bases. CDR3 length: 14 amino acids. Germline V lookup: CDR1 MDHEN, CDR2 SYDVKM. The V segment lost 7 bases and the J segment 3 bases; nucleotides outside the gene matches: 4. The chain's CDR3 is CASNSGGGKETQYF. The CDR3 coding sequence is TGTGCCAGCAATAGCGGGGGGGGTAAAGAGACCCAGTACTTC.

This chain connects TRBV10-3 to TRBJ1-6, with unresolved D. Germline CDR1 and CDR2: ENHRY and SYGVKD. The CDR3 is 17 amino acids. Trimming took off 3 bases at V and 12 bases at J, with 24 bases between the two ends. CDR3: CAISEFFRAPQDLPLHF. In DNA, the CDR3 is TGTGCCATCAGTGAATTCTTCCGGGCACCGCAGGATTTACCCCTCCACTTT.

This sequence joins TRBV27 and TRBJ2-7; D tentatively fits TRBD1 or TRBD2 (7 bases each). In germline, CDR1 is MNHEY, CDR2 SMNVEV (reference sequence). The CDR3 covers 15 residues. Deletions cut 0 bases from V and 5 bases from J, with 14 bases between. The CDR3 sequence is CASSLSPGGGHEQYF. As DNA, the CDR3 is TGTGCCAGCAGTTTATCGCCAGGGGGAGGGCACGAGCAGTACTTC.

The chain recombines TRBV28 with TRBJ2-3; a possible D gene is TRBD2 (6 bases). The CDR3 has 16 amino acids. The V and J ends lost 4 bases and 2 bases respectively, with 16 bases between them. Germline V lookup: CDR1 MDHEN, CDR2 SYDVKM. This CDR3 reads CASSSPSAGLTDTQYF. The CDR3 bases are TGTGCCAGCAGTTCACCCTCCGCGGGACTCACAGATACGCAGTATTTT. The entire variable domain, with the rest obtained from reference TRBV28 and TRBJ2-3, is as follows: DVKVTQSSRYLVKRTGEKVFLECVQDMDHENMFWYRQDPGLGLRLIYFSYDVKMKEKGDIPEGYSVSREKKERFSLILESASTNQTSMYLCASSSPSAGLTDTQYFGPGTRLTVL.

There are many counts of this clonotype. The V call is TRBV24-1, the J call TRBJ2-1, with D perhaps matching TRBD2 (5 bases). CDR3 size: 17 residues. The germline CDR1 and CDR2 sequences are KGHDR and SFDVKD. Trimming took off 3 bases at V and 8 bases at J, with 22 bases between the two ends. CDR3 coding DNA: TGTGCCACCAGTGATCCCTTTTCACTAGTAAGCGGTCATGAGCAGTTCTTC. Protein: CATSDPFSLVSGHEQFF.

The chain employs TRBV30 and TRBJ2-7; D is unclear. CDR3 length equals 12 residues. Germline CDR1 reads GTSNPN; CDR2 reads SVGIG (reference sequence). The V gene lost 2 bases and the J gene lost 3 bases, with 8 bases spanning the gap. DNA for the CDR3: TGTGCCTGGAGTCCTGACAACTACGAGCAGTACTTC. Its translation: CAWSPDNYEQYF.

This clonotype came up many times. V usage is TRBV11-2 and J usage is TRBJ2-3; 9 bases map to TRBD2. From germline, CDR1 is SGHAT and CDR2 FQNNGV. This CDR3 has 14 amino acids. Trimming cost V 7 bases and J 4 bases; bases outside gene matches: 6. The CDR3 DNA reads TGTGCCAGCAAGGAGCTAGCGGGGCCAGATACGCAGTATTTT. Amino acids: CASKELAGPDTQYF.

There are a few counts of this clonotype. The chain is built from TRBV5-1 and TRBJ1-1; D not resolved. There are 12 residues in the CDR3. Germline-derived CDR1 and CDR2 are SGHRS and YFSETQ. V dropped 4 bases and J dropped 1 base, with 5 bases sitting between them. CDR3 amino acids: CASSPGNTEAFF. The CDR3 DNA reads TGCGCCAGCAGCCCGGGGAACACTGAAGCTTTCTTT.

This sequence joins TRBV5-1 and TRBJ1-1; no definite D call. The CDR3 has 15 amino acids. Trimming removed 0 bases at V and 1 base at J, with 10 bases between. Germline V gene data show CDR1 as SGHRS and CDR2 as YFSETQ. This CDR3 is CASSLEAGKNTEAFF. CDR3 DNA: TGCGCCAGCAGCTTGGAGGCAGGCAAGAACACTGAAGCTTTCTTT.

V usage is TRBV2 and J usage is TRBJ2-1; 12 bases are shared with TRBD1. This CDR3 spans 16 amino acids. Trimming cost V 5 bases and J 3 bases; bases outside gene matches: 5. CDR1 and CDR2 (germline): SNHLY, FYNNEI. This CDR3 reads CASSLGTGGVYNEQFF. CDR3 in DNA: TGTGCCAGCAGTCTGGGGACAGGGGGCGTCTACAATGAGCAGTTCTTC.

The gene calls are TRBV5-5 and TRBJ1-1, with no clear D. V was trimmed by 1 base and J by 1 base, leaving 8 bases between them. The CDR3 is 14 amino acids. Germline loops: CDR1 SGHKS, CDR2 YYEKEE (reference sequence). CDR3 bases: TGTGCCAGCAGCTTGTCGTTCACGAACACTGAAGCTTTCTTT. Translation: CASSLSFTNTEAFF.

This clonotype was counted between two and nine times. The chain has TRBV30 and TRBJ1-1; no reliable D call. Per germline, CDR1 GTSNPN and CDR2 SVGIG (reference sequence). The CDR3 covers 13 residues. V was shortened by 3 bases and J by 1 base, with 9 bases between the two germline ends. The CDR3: CAWSWGTNTEAFF. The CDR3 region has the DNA TGTGCCTGGAGCTGGGGTACGAACACTGAAGCTTTCTTT.

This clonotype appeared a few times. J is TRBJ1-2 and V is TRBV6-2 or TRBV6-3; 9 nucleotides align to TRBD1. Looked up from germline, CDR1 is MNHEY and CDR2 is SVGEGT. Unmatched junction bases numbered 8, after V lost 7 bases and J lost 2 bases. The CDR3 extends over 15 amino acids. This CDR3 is CASTRGQGRNYGYTF. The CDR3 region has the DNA TGTGCCAGCACGCGGGGACAGGGAAGGAACTATGGCTACACCTTC.

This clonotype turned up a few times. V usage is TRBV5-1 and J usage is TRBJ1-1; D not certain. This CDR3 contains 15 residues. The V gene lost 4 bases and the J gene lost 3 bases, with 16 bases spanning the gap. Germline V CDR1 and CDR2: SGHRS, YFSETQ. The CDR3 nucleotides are TGCGCCAGCAGCGCGGATATTCCGTGGGACACTGAAGCTTTCTTT. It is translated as CASSADIPWDTEAFF.

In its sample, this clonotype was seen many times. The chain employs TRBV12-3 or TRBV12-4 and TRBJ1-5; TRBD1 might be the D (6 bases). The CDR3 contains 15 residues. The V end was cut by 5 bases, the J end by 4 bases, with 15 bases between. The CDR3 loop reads CASSPDDRRNQPQHF. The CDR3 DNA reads TGTGCCAGCAGTCCCGATGACAGGAGAAATCAGCCCCAGCATTTT.

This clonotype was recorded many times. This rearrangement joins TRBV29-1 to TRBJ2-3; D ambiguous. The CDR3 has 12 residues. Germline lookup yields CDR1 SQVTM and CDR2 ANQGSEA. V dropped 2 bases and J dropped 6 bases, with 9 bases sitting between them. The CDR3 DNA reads TGCAGCGTTGAACGGTCAGTGGATACGCAGTATTTT. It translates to CSVERSVDTQYF.

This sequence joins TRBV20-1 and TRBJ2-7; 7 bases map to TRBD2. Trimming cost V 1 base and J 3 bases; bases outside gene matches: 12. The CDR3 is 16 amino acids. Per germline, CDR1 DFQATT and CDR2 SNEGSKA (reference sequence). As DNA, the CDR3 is TGCAGTGCTAGAGTCCCCTTGGGCGGGAGACTCTACGAGCAGTACTTC. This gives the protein CSARVPLGGRLYEQYF.

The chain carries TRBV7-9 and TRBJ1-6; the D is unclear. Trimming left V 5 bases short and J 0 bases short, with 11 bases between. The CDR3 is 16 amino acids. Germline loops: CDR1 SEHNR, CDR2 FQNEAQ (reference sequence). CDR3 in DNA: TGTGCCAGCAGCCCTCGCGAGAGCTCCTATAATTCACCCCTCCACTTT. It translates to CASSPRESSYNSPLHF.

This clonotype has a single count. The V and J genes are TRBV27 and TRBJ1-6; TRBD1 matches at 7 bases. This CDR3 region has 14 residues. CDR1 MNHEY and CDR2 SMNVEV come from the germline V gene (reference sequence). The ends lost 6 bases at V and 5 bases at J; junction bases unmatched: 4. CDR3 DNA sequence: TGTGCCAGCAGGTGGGACAGCGATAATTCACCCCTCCACTTT. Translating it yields CASRWDSDNSPLHF.

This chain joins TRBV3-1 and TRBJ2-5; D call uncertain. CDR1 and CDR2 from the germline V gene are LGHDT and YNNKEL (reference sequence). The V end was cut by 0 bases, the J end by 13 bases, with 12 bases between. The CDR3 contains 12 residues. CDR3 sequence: CASSQESASPYF. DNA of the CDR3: TGTGCCAGCAGCCAAGAGTCGGCGTCACCGTACTTC.

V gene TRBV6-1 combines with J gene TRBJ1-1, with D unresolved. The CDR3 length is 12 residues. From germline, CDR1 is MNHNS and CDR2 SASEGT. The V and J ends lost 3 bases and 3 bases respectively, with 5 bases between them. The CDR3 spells CASSDRYTEAFF. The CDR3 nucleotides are TGTGCCAGCAGTGACCGGTACACTGAAGCTTTCTTT.

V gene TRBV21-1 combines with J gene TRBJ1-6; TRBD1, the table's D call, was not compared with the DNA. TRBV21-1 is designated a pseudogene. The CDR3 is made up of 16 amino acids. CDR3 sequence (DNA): TGTGCCAGCAGCACTGGACAGAAGGTGTTCGATTCACCCCTCCACTTT. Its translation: CASSTGQKVFDSPLHF.

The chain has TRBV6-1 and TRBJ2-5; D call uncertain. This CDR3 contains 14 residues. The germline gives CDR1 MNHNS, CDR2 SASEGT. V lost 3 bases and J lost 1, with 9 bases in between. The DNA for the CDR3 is TGTGCCAGCAGTGAGCGAGGTCTCCAAGAGACCCAGTACTTC. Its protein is CASSERGLQETQYF.

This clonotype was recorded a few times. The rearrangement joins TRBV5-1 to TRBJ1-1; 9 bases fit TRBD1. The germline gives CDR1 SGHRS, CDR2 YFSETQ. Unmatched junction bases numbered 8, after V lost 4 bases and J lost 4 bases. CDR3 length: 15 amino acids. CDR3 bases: TGCGCCAGCAGCCGGCTGGGACAGGGATCCACTGAAGCTTTCTTT. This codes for CASSRLGQGSTEAFF. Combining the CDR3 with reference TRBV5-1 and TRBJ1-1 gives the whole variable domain KAGVTQTPRYLIKTRGQQVTLSCSPISGHRSVSWYQQTPGQGLQFLFEYFSETQRNKGNFPGRFSGRQFSNSRSEMNVSTLELGDSALYLCASSRLGQGSTEAFFGQGTRLTVV.